This T cell receptor beta chain was identified in a study of Graves' ophthalmopathy and Graves' hyperthyroidism. At the level of the study: Untreated patients at initial diagnosis provided peripheral blood.

This clonotype was detected many times. Its specificity is unknown. The study's findings and limits: Among expanded thyroid clonotypes above 0.001 frequency, most also occurred in blood.

Other autoimmune diseases, uncontrolled infections, pregnancy and lactation each led to patient exclusion. V was trimmed by 1 base and J by 0 bases, leaving 6 bases between them. In germline, CDR1 is SGHVS, CDR2 FQNEAQ. The CDR3 spans 15 residues. Amplification of the TCR beta CDR3 regions used RNA transcripts (as template). Investigators did first-round RT-PCR with HTBI primers, then second-round multiplex PCR. Using its own MiXCR run on the multiplex PCR reads, TCRdb lists one record per CDR3 protein. The data show approximately 330,000 distinct CDR3 sequences, with 15% to 20% seen just once and roughly 12% held by the top ten.

This chain connects TRBV7-8 to TRBJ2-2; D is unresolved. Sample: peripheral blood. The TCR was taken from an adult man with Graves' ophthalmopathy. This CDR3 reads CASSLVHTNTGELFF. CDR3 DNA: TGTGCCAGCAGCTTAGTTCATACGAACACCGGGGAGCTGTTTTTT.